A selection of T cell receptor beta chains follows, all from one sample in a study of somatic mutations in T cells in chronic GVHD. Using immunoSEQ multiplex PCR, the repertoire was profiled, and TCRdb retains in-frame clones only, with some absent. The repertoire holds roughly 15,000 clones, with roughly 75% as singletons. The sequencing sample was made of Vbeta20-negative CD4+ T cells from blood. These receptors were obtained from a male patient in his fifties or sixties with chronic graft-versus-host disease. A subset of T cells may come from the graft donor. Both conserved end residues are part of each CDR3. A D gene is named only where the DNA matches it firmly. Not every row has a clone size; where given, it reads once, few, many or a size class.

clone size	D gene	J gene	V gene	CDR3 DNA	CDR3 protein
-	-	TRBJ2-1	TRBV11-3	TGTGCCAGCAGCATTTCCACAGCGGGCTCCTACAATGAGCAGTTCTTC	CASSISTAGSYNEQFF
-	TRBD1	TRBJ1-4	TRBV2	TGTGCCAGCAGTGTAGAAGGGGGCGCTGAGGAAAAACTGTTTTTT	CASSVEGGAEEKLFF
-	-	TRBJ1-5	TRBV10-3	TGTGCCATCAGTGGCAGGGAAGACCAGCCCCAGCATTTT	CAISGREDQPQHF
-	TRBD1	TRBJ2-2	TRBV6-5	TGTGCCAGCAGTTACGCGAGACAGGGTTTCGCCGGGGAGCTGTTTTTT	CASSYARQGFAGELFF
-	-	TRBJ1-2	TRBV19	TGTGCCAGCGCCCCCATGACAGGAAGACTTAACTATGGCTACACCTTC	CASAPMTGRLNYGYTF
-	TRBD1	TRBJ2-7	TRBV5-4	TGTGCCAGCAGCTCAGGGGGCGAGTCCTACGAGCAGTACTTC	CASSSGGESYEQYF
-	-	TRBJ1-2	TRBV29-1	TGCAGCGTTGAAGGGCAGTATCCTAACTATGGCTACACCTTC	CSVEGQYPNYGYTF
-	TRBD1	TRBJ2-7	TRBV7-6	TGTGCCAGCAGCACGTCGGACAGGGGCTACGAGCAGTACTTC	CASSTSDRGYEQYF
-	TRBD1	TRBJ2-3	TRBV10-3	TGTGCCATCAACCGGGACAGCGAGTGGGATACGCAGTATTTT	CAINRDSEWDTQYF
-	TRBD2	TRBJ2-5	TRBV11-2	TGTGCCAGCAGCTGGGGGACTAGCGGGGGCCTGAAAGAGACCCAGTACTTC	CASSWGTSGGLKETQYF
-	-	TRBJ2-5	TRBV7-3	TGTGCCAGCAGCTTAAATCCAGGGGTAGGGGAGCAGTACTTC	CASSLNPGVGEQYF
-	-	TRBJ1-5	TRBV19	TGTGCCAGTACGAGGCTTTCGCCCCAACTTAATAGCAATCAGCCCCAGCATTTT	CASTRLSPQLNSNQPQHF
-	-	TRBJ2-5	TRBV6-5	TGTGCCAGCAGTTACGGGGGGAGAGCCCAAGAGACCCAGTACTTC	CASSYGGRAQETQYF
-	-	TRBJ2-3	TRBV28	TGTGCCAGCAGTTCCCCCGGCAGGAGCGGCTTCGATACGCAGTATTTT	CASSSPGRSGFDTQYF
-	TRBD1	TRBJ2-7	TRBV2	TGTGCCAGCAGTCCTCCCCCGCGGACAGGGGGCGAGCAGTACTTC	CASSPPPRTGGEQYF
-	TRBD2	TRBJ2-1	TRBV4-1	TGCGCCAGCAGTCGGGGGCTAGCGGGAGGGCCGGTAAATGAGCAGTTCTTC	CASSRGLAGGPVNEQFF
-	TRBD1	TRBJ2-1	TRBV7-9	TGTGCCAGCAGCTTACAACAGTATCCGGGACAGAGAATCAATGAGCAGTTCTTC	CASSLQQYPGQRINEQFF
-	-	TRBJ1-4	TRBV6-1	TGTGCCAGCAGTGAAGCCGGGGTGAGAGAAAAACTGTTTTTT	CASSEAGVREKLFF
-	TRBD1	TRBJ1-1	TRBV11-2	TGTGCCAGCAGCTCCTCGGACAGGGGGTGGGGCACTGAAGCTTTCTTT	CASSSSDRGWGTEAFF
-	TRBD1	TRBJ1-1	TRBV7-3	TGTGCCAGCAGCTCCGGACAGGGTAGGACTGAAGCTTTCTTT	CASSSGQGRTEAFF
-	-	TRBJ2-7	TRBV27	TGTGCCAGCAGTCCCAGGAACGGCCCGCTTACTGAGAAGCAGTACTTC	CASSPRNGPLTEKQYF
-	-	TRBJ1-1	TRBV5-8	TGTGCCAGCAGCCCTCGGGAGAGAAAGCCTGAAGCTTTCTTT	CASSPRERKPEAFF
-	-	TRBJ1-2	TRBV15	TGTGCCACCAGCAGAGACGGAGGGGGGGGCCCGGTTTATGGCTACACCTTC	CATSRDGGGGPVYGYTF
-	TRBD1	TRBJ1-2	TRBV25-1	TGTGCCAGCAGAGGGACAGGGGATTTCTATGGCTACACCTTC	CASRGTGDFYGYTF
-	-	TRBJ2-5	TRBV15	TGTGCCACCAGCTCCCGGAAGGAGATGCAAGAGACCCAGTACTTC	CATSSRKEMQETQYF
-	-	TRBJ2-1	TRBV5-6	TGTGCCAGCAGATGGACACTATCGAATGAGCAGTTCTTC	CASRWTLSNEQFF
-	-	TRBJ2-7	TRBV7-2	TGTGCCAGCAGCTTAGCGCCGGGGTACGAGCAGTACTTC	CASSLAPGYEQYF
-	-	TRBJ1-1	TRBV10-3	TGTGCCATCAGCCCGGCGGGGAACACTGAAGCTTTCTTT	CAISPAGNTEAFF
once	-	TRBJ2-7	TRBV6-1	TGTGCCAGCAGAGAGGGGGGGGAGCCCTACGAGCAGTACTTC	CASREGGEPYEQYF